This record looks at one T cell receptor beta chain sequence and its context. As yet, its antigen is unknown. Germline and junction disagree at one end, which may indicate a read error. This sample stems from a study of radiotherapy plus CTLA-4 blockade in lung cancer. General study findings and limits: Strongest reported response predictors: early blood clone changes and post-radiation interferon-beta.

This CDR3 has 18 amino acids. Germline V CDR1 and CDR2: SGDLS, YYNGEE. Generated by immunoSEQ multiplex PCR, the TCRdb table keeps only in-frame clones and is missing some. The sample has 13,000 or so clones; under 90% are singletons. This sequence joins TRBV9 and TRBJ2-3, with 9 bases lining up with TRBD2. The clonotype was recovered from a human donor with non-small cell lung cancer that progressed on radiotherapy plus ipilimumab. The input for sequencing was peripheral blood, taken from a patient treated with radiotherapy plus ipilimumab. CDR3: CASRVAGGRGGKTDTQYF. CDR3 nucleotide sequence: TGTGCCAGCCGCGTAGCCGGGGGGCGGGGGGGCAAGACAGATACGCAGTATTTT.